This TCR beta chain appears in the sequencing data of a study of shared clonotypes between healthy human individuals. Study as a whole: Three plates each covered CD4 naive and memory; CD8 naive two, CD8 memory one. Broader study findings: Naive CD4 clonotypes overlapped across a few donors at approximately 5.5%. On the whole, naive subsets had larger estimated richness than memory subsets had. Among donors, clonotype sharing was expected to be affected by sequencing depth.

This clone appeared a few times. Its antigen is undetermined. Sequenced by immunoSEQ multiplex PCR; TCRdb stores in-frame clones only, minus some. The data contain roughly 1,000,000 clones, 75% to 85% of them singletons. Sequenced material: memory CD4+ T cells from PBMCs. The subset: CD45RA-negative fraction. The receptor was derived from a man between 18 and 35 years old in good health. Some clones in this sample may be carry-over from other donors' samples.

The CDR3 is CASSYRGVGNTIYF. The DNA for the CDR3 is TGTGCCAGCAGCTATAGGGGAGTTGGAAACACCATATATTTT. The rearrangement links TRBV7-9 to TRBJ1-3, with a weak D call TRBD1 (5 bases). Trimming took off 4 bases at V and 3 bases at J, with 10 bases between the two ends. Per germline, CDR1 SEHNR and CDR2 FQNEAQ (reference sequence). This CDR3 region has 14 residues. Full variable domain (rest looked up from reference TRBV7-9 and TRBJ1-3): DTGVSQNPRHKITKRGQNVTFRCDPISEHNRLYWYRQTLGQGPEFLTYFQNEAQLEKSRLLSDRFSAERPKGSFSTLEIQRTEQGDSAMYLCASSYRGVGNTIYFGEGSWLTVV.